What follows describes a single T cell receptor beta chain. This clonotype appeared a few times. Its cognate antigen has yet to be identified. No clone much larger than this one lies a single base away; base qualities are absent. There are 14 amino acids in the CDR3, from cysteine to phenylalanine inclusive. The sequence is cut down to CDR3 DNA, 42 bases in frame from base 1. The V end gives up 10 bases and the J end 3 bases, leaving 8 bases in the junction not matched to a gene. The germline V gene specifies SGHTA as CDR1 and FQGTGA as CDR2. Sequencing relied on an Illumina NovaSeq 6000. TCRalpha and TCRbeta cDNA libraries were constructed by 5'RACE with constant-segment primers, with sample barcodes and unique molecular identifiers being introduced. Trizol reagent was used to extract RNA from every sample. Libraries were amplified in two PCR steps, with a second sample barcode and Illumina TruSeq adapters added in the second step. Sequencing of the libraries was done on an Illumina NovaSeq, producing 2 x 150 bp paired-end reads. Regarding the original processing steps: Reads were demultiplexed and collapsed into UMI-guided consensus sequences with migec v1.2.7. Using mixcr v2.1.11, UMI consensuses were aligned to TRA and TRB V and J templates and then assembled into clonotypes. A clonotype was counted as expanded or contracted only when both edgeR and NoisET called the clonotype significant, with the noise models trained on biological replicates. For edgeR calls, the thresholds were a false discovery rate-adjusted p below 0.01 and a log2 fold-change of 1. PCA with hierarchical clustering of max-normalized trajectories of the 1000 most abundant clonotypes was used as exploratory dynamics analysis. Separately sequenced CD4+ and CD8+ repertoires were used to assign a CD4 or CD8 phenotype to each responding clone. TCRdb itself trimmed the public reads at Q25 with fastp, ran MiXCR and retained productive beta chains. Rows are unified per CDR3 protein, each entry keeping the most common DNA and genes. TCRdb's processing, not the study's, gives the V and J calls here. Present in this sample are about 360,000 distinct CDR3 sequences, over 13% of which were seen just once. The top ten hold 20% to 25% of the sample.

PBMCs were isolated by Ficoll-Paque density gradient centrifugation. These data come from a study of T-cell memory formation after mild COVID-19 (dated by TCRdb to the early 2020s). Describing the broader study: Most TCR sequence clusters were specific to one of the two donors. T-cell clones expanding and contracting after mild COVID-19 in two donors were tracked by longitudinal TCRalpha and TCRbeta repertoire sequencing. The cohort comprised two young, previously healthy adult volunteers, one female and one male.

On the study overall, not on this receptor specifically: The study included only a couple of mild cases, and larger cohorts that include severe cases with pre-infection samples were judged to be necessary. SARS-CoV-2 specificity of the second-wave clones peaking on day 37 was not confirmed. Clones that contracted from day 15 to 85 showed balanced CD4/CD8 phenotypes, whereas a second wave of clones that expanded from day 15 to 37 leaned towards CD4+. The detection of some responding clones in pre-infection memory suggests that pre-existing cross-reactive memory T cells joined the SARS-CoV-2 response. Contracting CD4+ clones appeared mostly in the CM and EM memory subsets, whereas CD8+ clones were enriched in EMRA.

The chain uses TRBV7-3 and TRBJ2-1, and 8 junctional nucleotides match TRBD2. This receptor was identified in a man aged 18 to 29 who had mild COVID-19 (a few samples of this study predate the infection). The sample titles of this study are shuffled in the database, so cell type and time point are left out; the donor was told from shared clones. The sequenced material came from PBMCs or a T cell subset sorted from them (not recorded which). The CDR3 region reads CATRAGGFYNEQFF. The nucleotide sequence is TGTGCCACCAGGGCGGGGGGCTTCTACAATGAGCAGTTCTTC.